This T cell receptor (beta chain) was found in a study of blood T cell repertoires in COVID-19 (dated by TCRdb to about 2020). General notes on the study: The collaborator samples originated in the United States, Italy and Spain and spanned the acute and convalescent phases of COVID-19. The material from the prospective study consisted of cDNA or gDNA derived from T cells, B-cell-depleted T cells, or PBMCs. Deeply sampled blood TCRbeta repertoires from subjects exposed to, actively infected with, or recovered from COVID-19 were included in the dataset. The repertoires were made available in a free public database intended to serve as a resource for research on the immune response to SARS-CoV-2. The samples were drawn from the first 160 participants of the ongoing ImmuneRACE study and from over a thousand subjects provided by 6 global collaborators. Nearly every sample came with metadata listing a de-identified subject ID, COVID-19 status, age in years and sex. Where available, HLA class I and class II types were taken from metadata supplied by the sample provider and were not determined by assay-based typing. Paper-wide results and their limitations: The quantity of clinical and demographic metadata differed by source and by participant and was supplied without curation.

For this clone: Its antigen specificity is not known. Base qualities are not recorded, but no much larger clone differs from it by a single base.

At one collaborating source in Seattle, patients were enrolled during active infection and were followed longitudinally through the course of disease. The collaborating institutions used their own protocols to collect whole blood in K2EDTA tubes. Collaborator samples were shipped for TCRbeta analysis as frozen whole blood, isolated PBMCs, or DNA extracted from either sample type. TCRbeta CDR3 regions were amplified from genomic DNA using the immunoSEQ Assay, a bias-controlled multiplex PCR. Processing in the source paper ran as follows. The number of nucleated cells in each sample was estimated from the amplification of reference gene primers within the assay. Sequence reads were collapsed and filtered to measure the absolute abundance of every unique TCRbeta CDR3 rearrangement. For each sample, productive Simpson clonality was calculated as the square root of Simpson's diversity index across productive rearrangements. The table was pulled from immuneACCESS by TCRdb, which kept in-frame rearrangements only. Such tables lose some clones; where checked, under half of the loss comes from unresolved V genes, and the rest has no known cause. For V, J and clone size, that table is used; D and trimming come from the DNA. Here the sample has about 130,000 clones; roughly 86% occur a single time. In total, the top ten clones hold 10% to 12% of the sample.

Including cysteine and phenylalanine, the CDR3 has 14 amino acids. Only the CDR3 DNA stays, 42 bases, in frame from base 1. Sequences MNHNS (CDR1) and SASEGT (CDR2) are obtained from the germline V gene. V and J are trimmed by 3 bases and 6 bases, and the gene matches miss 5 bases of the junction. This sequence uses TRBV6-1 and TRBJ2-1, and 7 junctional nucleotides match TRBD1. The TCR was taken from a woman in her 70s with COVID-19, enrolled during active disease. The sample was peripheral blood. The CDR3: CASSEPGQSNEQFF. The DNA reads as follows: TGTGCCAGCAGTGAGCCGGGACAGAGCAATGAGCAGTTCTTC.